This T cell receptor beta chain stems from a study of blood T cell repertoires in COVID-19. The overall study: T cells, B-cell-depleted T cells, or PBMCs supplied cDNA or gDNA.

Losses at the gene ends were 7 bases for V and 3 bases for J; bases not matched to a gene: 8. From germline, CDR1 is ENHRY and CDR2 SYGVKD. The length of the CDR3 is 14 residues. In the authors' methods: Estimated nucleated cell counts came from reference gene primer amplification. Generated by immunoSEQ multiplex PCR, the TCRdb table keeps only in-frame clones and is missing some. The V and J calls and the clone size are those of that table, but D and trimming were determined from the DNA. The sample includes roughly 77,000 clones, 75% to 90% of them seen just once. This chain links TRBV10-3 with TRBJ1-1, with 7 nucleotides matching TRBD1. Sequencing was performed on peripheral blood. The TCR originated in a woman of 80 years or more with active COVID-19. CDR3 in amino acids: CAITSTGWDTEAFF. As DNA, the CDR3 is TGTGCCATCACCTCGACAGGGTGGGACACTGAAGCTTTCTTT.